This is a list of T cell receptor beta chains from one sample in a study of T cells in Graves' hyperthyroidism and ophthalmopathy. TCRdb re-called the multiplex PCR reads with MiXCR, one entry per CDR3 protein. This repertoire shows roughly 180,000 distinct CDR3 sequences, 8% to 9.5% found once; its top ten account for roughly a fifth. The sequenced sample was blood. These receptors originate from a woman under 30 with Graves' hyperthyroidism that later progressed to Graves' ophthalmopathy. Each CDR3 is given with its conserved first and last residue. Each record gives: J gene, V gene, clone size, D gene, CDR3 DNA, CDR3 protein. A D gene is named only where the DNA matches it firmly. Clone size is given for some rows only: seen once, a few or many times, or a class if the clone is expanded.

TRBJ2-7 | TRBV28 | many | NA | TGTGCCAGCAGTTTAAGACAGGAAGGGGGGAAGCAGTACTTC | CASSLRQEGGKQYF
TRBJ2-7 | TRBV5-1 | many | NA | TGCGCCAGCAGCTTAGGGGACACCTACGAGCAGTACTTC | CASSLGDTYEQYF
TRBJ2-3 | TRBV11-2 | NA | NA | TGTGCCAACAGCTTAGAGCAGCCCGCCGATACGCGGTATTTT | CANSLEQPADTRYF
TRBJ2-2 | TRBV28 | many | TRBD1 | TGTGCCAGCAGTTTATGGAGGGGGCAGTCCACCGGGGAGCTGTTTTTT | CASSLWRGQSTGELFF
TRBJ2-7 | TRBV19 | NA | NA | TGTGCCAGTAGTGCCTCTTCAGGGTTTCCCTACGAGCAGTACTTC | CASSASSGFPYEQYF
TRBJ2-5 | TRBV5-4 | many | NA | TGTGCCAGCAGCTTAACGGAACAAGAGACCCAGTACTTC | CASSLTEQETQYF
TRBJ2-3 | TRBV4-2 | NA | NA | TGTGCCAGCAGCCAAGTAAACCTGGACTACCCCACAGATACGCAGTATTTT | CASSQVNLDYPTDTQYF
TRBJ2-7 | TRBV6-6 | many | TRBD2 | TGTGCCAGCAGTTACCTGAGGACTAGCGGGAGGCCGAGCTCCTACGAGCAGTACTTC | CASSYLRTSGRPSSYEQYF
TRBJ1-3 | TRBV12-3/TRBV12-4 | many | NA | TGTGCCAGCAGCCAACAAGGTTGGAACACCATATATTTT | CASSQQGWNTIYF
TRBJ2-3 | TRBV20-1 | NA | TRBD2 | TGCAGTGCTACGGGTGGGGGGACTAGACGCCCCACAGATACGCAGTATTTT | CSATGGGTRRPTDTQYF
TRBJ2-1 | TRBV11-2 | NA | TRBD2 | TGTGCCAGCAGCTTAGTTCTTAGCGGGGTAAACACCGGGGAGCAGTTCTTC | CASSLVLSGVNTGEQFF
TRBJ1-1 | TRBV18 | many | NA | TGTGCCAGCTCACCCCCGGGTGGGGGCAGGAACACTGAAGCTTTCTTT | CASSPPGGGRNTEAFF
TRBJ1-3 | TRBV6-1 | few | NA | TGTGCCAGCAGTGAAGCTACAGGGTCAGGAAACACCATATATTTT | CASSEATGSGNTIYF
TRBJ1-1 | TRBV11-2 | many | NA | TGTGCCAGCAGCTTAGAGAGGCAGTCTAGGCCTGAAGCTTTCTTT | CASSLERQSRPEAFF
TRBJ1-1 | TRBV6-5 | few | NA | TGTGCCAGCAGTTACACAGGGTCCATGAACACTGAAGCTTTCTTT | CASSYTGSMNTEAFF
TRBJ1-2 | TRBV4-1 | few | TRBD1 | TGCGCCAGCAGCCAAGAACAGGCCAGGGGGTATGGCTACACCTTC | CASSQEQARGYGYTF
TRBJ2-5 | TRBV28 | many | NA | TGTGCCAGCAGTTCCCGGGACGAACAAGAGACCCAGTACTTC | CASSSRDEQETQYF
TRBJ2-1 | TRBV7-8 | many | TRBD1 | TGTGCCAGCAGTCCCAGTCCGGGACAGGGTTACAATGAGCAGTTCTTC | CASSPSPGQGYNEQFF
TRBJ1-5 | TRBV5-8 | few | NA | TGTGCCAGCACTTCCGGACATATGAATCAGCCCCAGCATTTT | CASTSGHMNQPQHF
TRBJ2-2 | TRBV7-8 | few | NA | TGTGCCAGCAGCTTAGTATTAATTTGGGGGACTGAGGGCGGGGAGCTGTTTTTT | CASSLVLIWGTEGGELFF
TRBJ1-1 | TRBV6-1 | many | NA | TGTGCCAGCAGTGAATTTCTGGGAGCTTTCTTT | CASSEFLGAFF
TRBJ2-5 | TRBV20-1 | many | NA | TGCAGTGCTGACCCAGAGGAGACCCAGTACTTC | CSADPEETQYF
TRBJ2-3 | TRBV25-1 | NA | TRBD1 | TGTGCCAGCAGTGAAATACCGGGACAGAGGACAGATACGCAGTATTTT | CASSEIPGQRTDTQYF
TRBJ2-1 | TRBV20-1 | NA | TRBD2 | TGCAGTGCTCAGTTAGCGGGCAACGTGTGGTTCTTC | CSAQLAGNVWFF
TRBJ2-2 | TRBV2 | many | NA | TGTGCCAGCAGTGAATCTTTGGGGCTTGTTAACACCGGGGAGCTGTTTTTT | CASSESLGLVNTGELFF
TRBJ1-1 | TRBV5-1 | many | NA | TGCGCCAGCAGCTTGAGCAGGGGAGGCACTGAAGCTTTCTTT | CASSLSRGGTEAFF
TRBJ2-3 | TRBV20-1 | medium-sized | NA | TGCAGTGCTAGAGATCTGCGGGGAGCACACACAGATACGCAGTATTTT | CSARDLRGAHTDTQYF
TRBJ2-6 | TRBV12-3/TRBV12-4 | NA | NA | TGTGCCAGCAGCTCCACTTCTAGTGGGGCCAACGTCCTGACTTTC | CASSSTSSGANVLTF
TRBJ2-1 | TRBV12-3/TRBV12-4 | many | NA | TGTGCCAGCACCTTATTTACTCGCTCCTACAATGAGCAGTTCTTC | CASTLFTRSYNEQFF
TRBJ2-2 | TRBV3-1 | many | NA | TGTGCCAGCAGCCAAGGTCCCGACTGGAGGACCGGGGAGCTGTTTTTT | CASSQGPDWRTGELFF
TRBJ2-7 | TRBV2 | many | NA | TGTGCCAGCAGCTTGCAGGCACGCGAGCAGTACTTC | CASSLQAREQYF
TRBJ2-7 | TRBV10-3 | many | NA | TGTGCCATCAGTGAGTCAGGGCAGAGCTACGAGCAGTACTTC | CAISESGQSYEQYF
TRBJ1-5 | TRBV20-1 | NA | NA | TGCAGTGCTCGTCACGGGTGGCCTGGTCAGCCCCAGCATTTT | CSARHGWPGQPQHF
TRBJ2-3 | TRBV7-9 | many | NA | TGTGCCAGCAGCTTAGCACTCGGCGGGGAAACAGATACGCAGTATTTT | CASSLALGGETDTQYF
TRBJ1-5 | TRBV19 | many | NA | TGTGCCAGTAGTATGCGAGGAAATAGCAATCAGCCCCAGCATTTT | CASSMRGNSNQPQHF
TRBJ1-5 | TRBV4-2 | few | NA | TGTGCCAGCAGCCCCCAAACGAGCTCCCGTCAGCCCCAGCATTTT | CASSPQTSSRQPQHF